The present T cell receptor beta chain was sequenced within a study of Tregs in tolerant kidney transplant recipients. Study-wide results and limits: Tregs expanded with activated donor B cells seemed most donor-specific. No direct test of biological reproducibility was done here. The small number of patients limits these findings pending further validation.

The V gene lost 7 bases and the J gene lost 2 bases, with 14 bases spanning the gap. The CDR3 loop spans 14 amino acids. Germline-derived CDR1 and CDR2 are MNHNS and SASEGT. For this clone: As yet, its antigen is unknown.

Unstimulated Tregs (CD4+CD25+CD127-) and CD4+CD25- non-Tregs were sorted from PBMCs. Using immunoSEQ multiplex PCR, the repertoire was profiled, and TCRdb retains in-frame clones only, with some absent. The sample yields approximately 260,000 clones, around 82% seen once. The material sequenced was CD4+ T cells from blood. This sequence was found in a human donor in good health. The rearrangement uses TRBV6-1 and TRBJ1-2; tentatively, D is TRBD1 (5 bases). This CDR3 reads CASTTQGPNYGYTF. CDR3 coding DNA: TGTGCCAGCACTACTCAGGGACCGAACTATGGCTACACCTTC.